This T cell receptor beta chain was retrieved from a study of cytomegalovirus exposure and HLA in healthy donors. Germline-derived CDR1 and CDR2 are MDHEN and SYDVKM. This CDR3 region has 17 residues. The V and J ends lost 4 bases and 2 bases respectively, with 19 bases between them. Data came from immunoSEQ multiplex PCR; TCRdb stores just in-frame clones and leaves some out. Of roughly 73,000 clones listed, approximately 95% were seen once; the top ten hold roughly 3.3%. Comments on this clone: Its cognate antigen is unknown.

Regarding the study as a whole: There were a few CMV-associated chains whose specificity for CMV antigens was confirmed in vitro.

V is TRBV28 and J is TRBJ2-3; D perhaps matches TRBD2 (7 bases). The sample consisted of PBMCs. The clonotype was recovered from a man between 18 and 35 years old in good health and CMV-seronegative. The CDR3 is CASSSLATAGATDTQYF. The CDR3 DNA follows: TGTGCCAGCAGTTCCCTAGCCACGGCGGGGGCCACAGATACGCAGTATTTT.